This T cell receptor (beta chain) was documented in a study of blood T cell repertoires in COVID-19. Background on the study: Whether acute or convalescent, the COVID-19 samples came from the United States, Italy and Spain. PBMCs, B-cell-depleted T cells, or T cells provided the cDNA or gDNA that made up the material.

Researchers sorted participants into cohorts using their self-reported clinical history. TCRdb keeps only in-frame clones here, not all; method: immunoSEQ multiplex PCR. Here the sample spans roughly 250,000 clones, over 80% being singletons. The CDR3 runs 13 residues. Germline CDR1 and CDR2: SGHVS and FQNEAQ. Trimming removed 6 bases at V and 14 bases at J, with 17 bases between. Source material: PBMCs or T cells enriched from blood (not recorded which). The clonotype originates from a woman between 18 and 29 years old who had recovered from COVID-19. The chain employs TRBV7-8 and TRBJ1-6; D is unresolved. The CDR3 DNA reads as TGTGCCAGCAGGCGAGATACTGGGCCTTCCCTCCACTTT. Residues: CASRRDTGPSLHF. The whole variable domain, filled in from reference TRBV7-8 and TRBJ1-6, reads GAGVSQSPRYKVAKRGQDVALRCDPISGHVSLFWYQQALGQGPEFLTYFQNEAQLDKSGLPSDRFFAERPEGSVSTLKIQRTQQEDSAVYLCASRRDTGPSLHFGNGTRLTVT.